This TCR beta chain was sequenced in a study of identical twins listed by TCRdb under 2016. With respect to the entire study: To test whether fetal clonotypes persist, the study used deep sequencing on TCR alpha and beta repertoires from monozygotic twins, unrelated adults of various ages, and cord blood. Replicate twin experiments were performed at different times using different library preparation protocols to rule out contamination.

To prepare the library, 5' RACE was applied. Sequencing was performed on an Illumina HiSeq 2000. Template switching introduced a universal primer binding site; the final cDNA contained a unique molecular identifier, enabling accurate counting of TCR cDNA molecules. Specific primers in the conserved constant-segment region were used to synthesize first-strand cDNA for TCR alpha and beta chains. Each cDNA library was double barcoded, with a SMART-Mk sample barcode plus Illumina barcodes, to control for contamination. TruSeq adapter sequences along with Illumina sample barcodes were introduced in two successive PCR steps. TCR alpha and beta cDNA libraries were sequenced on the Illumina HiSeq platform with custom primers. The source study handled its data this way. MiGEC was used to process raw reads and extract unique molecular identifiers, and MiXCR was used to find CDR3 positions. Recombination models were inferred per individual with the repgenHMM and IGoR tools using an EM algorithm. The analysis of shared clonotypes was done with the tcR package in R, with sharing normalized by the product of cloneset sizes. To study raw recombination free of thymic and clonal selection effects, out-of-frame nonproductive sequences were analyzed. The raw public data were reprocessed by TCRdb itself: fastp quality trimming at Q25, MiXCR clonotype calling, in-frame beta chains only. Under each unique CDR3 protein, matching rows form one entry showing the most common genes and DNA. None of the V and J calls come from the authors' own analysis; TCRdb made them. The sample profile shows 1.5 million to 2 million distinct CDR3 sequences; less than 35% of them were found once. Around 0.3% of the sample goes to the ten largest clones.

All donors were healthy Caucasians. Concerning this clonotype: Its antigen specificity is not known. Qualities for individual bases were not recorded, and no much larger clone is one base off.

What the work shows at the level of the full study, not this receptor alone: In monozygotic twins, recombination models systematically underestimated out-of-frame TCR alpha sharing, but the models matched the sharing seen between unrelated individuals. The excess sharing between twins in beta out-of-frame sequences was weaker because fewer shared sequences reduced the signal-to-noise ratio. Invariant T cells such as MAIT and iNKT could partly confound zero-insertion analyses, though diverse VJ usage argued against this for most clonotypes. Fewer insertions were carried by abundant cord blood beta clonotypes; a weaker similar trend was observed in young adult naive repertoires, while no such trend was observed in memory repertoires. Compared with coincidental sharing between unrelated individuals, an excess of low generation-probability sequences was observed among out-of-frame TCR alpha sequences shared between twins. Conclusions relied on cross-sectional statistical analysis, since the same donors could not be followed over many years.

Sequenced: cord blood. This sequence was found in a newborn girl in good health.

The encoded CDR3 is CATPRTQYF. The DNA is as follows: TGTGCCACCCCTCGGACCCAGTACTTC. The chain is encoded by TRBV24-1 joined to TRBJ2-5; the D gene lacks a confident call. The germline V gene provides CDR1 KGHDR and CDR2 SFDVKD. V is shortened by 9 bases, J by 7 bases, and the region joining them spans 5 bases. The CDR3 spans 9 residues, from the cysteine through the phenylalanine. The DNA shown is the 27-base CDR3, in frame from base 1.